This T cell receptor beta chain was identified in a study of T cells in Graves' hyperthyroidism and ophthalmopathy. RNA transcripts served as the template for amplifying TCR beta CDR3 regions. HTBI primers drove first-round RT-PCR of the TCR CDR3. TCRdb ran MiXCR on the multiplex PCR reads and lists one entry per CDR3 protein. Here the sample spans around 540,000 distinct CDR3 sequences, approximately 44% being singletons. Study-level results: The model forecast ophthalmopathy, anticipating it by a median around 6.4 months before onset.

Subjects aged 18 to 65 presented with newly diagnosed hyperthyroidism of less than 2 months' duration. This clonotype was observed a handful of times. What it binds is not known. V dropped 7 bases and J dropped 0; count of bases not matched to a gene: 5. CDR1 SEHNR and CDR2 FQNEAQ come from the germline V gene (reference sequence). This CDR3 comprises 14 residues. This receptor was obtained from a woman between 18 and 29 years old with Graves' hyperthyroidism. Source material: peripheral blood or thyroid tissue (not recorded which). The chain carries TRBV7-9 and TRBJ2-5, with 7 bases fitting TRBD2. The CDR3 spells CASTLADHQETQYF. For the CDR3, the DNA is TGTGCCAGCACCCTAGCGGACCACCAAGAGACCCAGTACTTC.